This T cell receptor beta chain was recorded in a study of cytomegalovirus exposure and HLA in healthy donors (dated by TCRdb to 2017 to 2019). About the investigation overall: According to an earlier analysis of a few hundred of the donors, some 170 million T cells yielded 90 million to 130 million unique TCR beta sequences and approximately 300 Gb of sequence data. Donor age, sex, ethnicity and CMV serostatus were collected together with the repertoire data. Typing coverage varied by locus: roughly 620-640 donors for A, B, C, DRB1 and DQB1; roughly 520 for DQA1; more than 600 for DPA1; under 490 for DPB1. Every repertoire in the discovery cohort had been generated on one and the same sequencing platform. Of the 350 to 400 genotyped donors, 65% to 90% fell in the genetic ancestry cluster associated with self-reported Caucasian donors. The aim of the study was to test whether cataloging public T cell receptors could identify signatures of past pathogen exposure. Because of strong linkage in the cohort, roughly five DR-DQ haplotypes were treated as single units for association and clustering. Rather than drawing on any new phenotypic data, the later analysis identified candidate immune exposures from TCR beta sequences and the way those sequences occurred across donors. In a later analysis, previously published TCR beta repertoires from several hundred donors were re-analyzed and high-resolution HLA genotyping was added so that TCR occurrence patterns could be studied. Class I and class II HLA loci were covered by the typing at four-digit resolution. To predict cytomegalovirus infection status, the study combined high-throughput TCR immunosequencing, statistical association of individual TCRs with disease status, and machine learning. Around 320 gigabases of sequencing data and approximately 93 million unique TCR sequences were included in an early release covering roughly 700 HLA-typed donors. Besides the first cohort of 666 subjects, a separate validation cohort made up of over 95 different subjects was used. An earlier analysis of 500 to 650 of the donors applied high-throughput TCR beta sequencing to assess whether each TCR beta V gene segment acted as functional or pseudogenic. Genome-wide SNP genotypes for about three fifths of the roughly 700 donors were used in a later genetic analysis, which treated that subset as a discovery cohort. On average, roughly 240,000 unique TCR beta nucleotide sequences were sequenced per donor among about 400 genotyped donors of the cohort, with 15% to 20% of those sequences being non-productive. Using immunosequencing, the study profiled T cell repertoires from around 680 subjects and related those repertoires to cytomegalovirus serostatus.

The cohort comprised 666 healthy bone marrow donors. All cohort members were sampled while nominally healthy, although unrecorded immune exposures were likely present. The donor tested CMV seropositive and was one of the 289 seropositive cohort members. A peripheral blood sample was provided by each donor, and peripheral blood mononuclear cells were used for TCR beta sequencing. Genomic DNA extraction from the blood cell samples was performed with the Qiagen DNeasy Blood Extraction Kit. The trim is 5 bases for V and 0 bases for J, with a gap of 6 bases between the germline ends. From its cysteine to its phenylalanine, the CDR3 spans 12 amino acids. This entry keeps only the CDR3 DNA: 36 bases, framed from base 1. The CDR1 and CDR2 encoded by the germline V gene are SGHDT and YYEEEE. On this clone: Its antigen is still unknown. No base qualities exist here, and no much larger clone lies one base off it.

Libraries were constructed by the immunoSEQ multiplex PCR assay. For the multiplex PCR, a mixture combining 60 forward primers for TCR Vbeta segments and 13 reverse primers for TCR Jbeta segments was used. The CDR3 region of rearranged TCR beta genes was amplified from genomic DNA by a multiplex PCR assay. Amplified TCR beta libraries were sequenced as 87-base-pair reads on the Illumina HiSeq System. In the paper's pipeline: Across the 640 or so repertoires, a later analysis counted approximately 75 million unique TCR beta chains, roughly 11 million of which were shared by at least two donors. To remove PCR and sequencing errors, raw reads were error-corrected and collapsed into unique sequences using a nearest-neighbor algorithm that merged closely related sequences. V, D and J gene segments were assigned by aligning CDR3 sequences to IMGT reference sequences. For a sequence to be retained, a match of at least six nucleotides was required to both a V gene segment and a J gene segment. A rearrangement counted as productive if the CDR3 had no stop codons and remained in frame with V and J, and every other rearrangement counted as non-productive. Following IMGT convention, CDR3 was defined as the stretch from the second conserved V-encoded cysteine up to the conserved J-encoded phenylalanine. Sequences without an unambiguous match to a single V gene segment were excluded from the earlier analysis of 500 to 700 of the donors. An earlier analysis of fewer than 650 of the donors classified V segments as functional when productive rearrangements were above 56.7% and as segregating when the standard deviation between donors was above 5%. To diagnose cytomegalovirus status from the catalog of TCR beta chain sequences, a statistical classification framework was built. V and J gene assignment, in a later analysis, came from comparing TCR nucleotide sequences with IMGT/GENE-DB human TR gene sequences. Using the TCRdist pipeline, a later analysis assigned CDR3 sequences along with most-parsimonious VDJ recombination scenarios. In a later analysis, each TCR beta chain was defined by its CDR3 amino acid sequence together with its V-gene family, and reads without a unique V-gene family were excluded. As a way to deal with suspected cross-contamination and a sequencing artifact, a later analysis dropped 500 to 700 nucleotide sequences that were highly shared and had low generation probability. In a later analysis, a clonal expansion index was calculated for each public chain from normalized within-repertoire ranks of inferred template counts. A later analysis computed generation probabilities with a VDJ recombination model fitted to out-of-frame rearrangements, and checked the results against IGoR. Hypergeometric tests were used in a later analysis to score TCR-TCR, TCR-HLA and TCR-CMV co-occurrence, with a repertoire-size bias correction applied to the TCR pairs. In a later analysis, false discovery rates were estimated by permuting HLA or CMV assignments 20 times. A later analysis grouped co-occurring TCRs with DBSCAN, adding TCRdist sequence similarity when clustering within HLA-allele-positive subsets. For co-occurrence clustering, repertoires with fewer than 30,000 or more than 120,000 public chains were excluded, along with 5 or 6 repertoires with anomalous nucleotide sharing. Sourced from immuneACCESS, this table was stored by TCRdb with only in-frame sequences that have V and J called. A share of the clones is absent; for the studies checked, an unresolved V gene accounts for under half, and the remainder has no known explanation. That table gives V, J and clone size, and the DNA gave D and trimming. Recorded for this sample are 120,000 or so clones; approximately 80% of them occurred a single time. 9.5% to 13% of the sample is held by the ten biggest clonotypes.

Points the paper makes about the study in general: According to a later analysis, most CMV-associated TCR beta chains appeared to be HLA-restricted, and the HLA associations seemed to be driven largely by CMV exposure. Compared with the approximately 710-donor mean, donors in an Asian-associated ancestry cluster had fewer N-insertions in productive TCRs, according to a later genetic analysis. Because the 87-base-pair reads could not distinguish some IMGT-functional V segments, including TRBV6-2 and TRBV6-3, those segments were excluded. A few of the identified cytomegalovirus-associated TCR beta chains were confirmed in vitro to be specific for cytomegalovirus antigens. An earlier analysis of approximately 600 of the donors showed that most TCR beta V segments appeared in productive rearrangements either about 87% or about 30% of the time, which broadly matched IMGT annotations. A further reported finding was that TCR beta sequences accurately predicted the HLA-A and HLA-B alleles for most subjects in the first cohort. In a later analysis, several top co-occurrence clusters were reported to appear linked to parvovirus B19, influenza, CMV and Epstein-Barr virus. For the cohort, immune exposure information was limited to CMV serostatus. While some public TCRs were present in many individuals, most TCR sequences turned up only very rarely across donors. In the study, roughly 160 TCR beta chains were listed as associated with cytomegalovirus. In a later analysis, the rate of TCR association differed among HLA loci, with DRB1 alleles having the most associated TCRs and HLA-C alleles having the fewest. The classifier was reported to diagnose cytomegalovirus status with high specificity and sensitivity in both the original cohort and the validation cohort. It was suggested by the authors that the approach could potentially be generalized to other disease states and immunological phenotypes. Strong co-occurrence of HLA alleles, especially DR and DQ, made assigning TCR associations to individual alleles difficult. Because HLA typing was missing for some donors at each locus, association tests included only the typed subset. A cluster of highly shared sequence variants was judged likely to represent a technical artifact of the sequencing pipeline. Presence/absence analyses assumed roughly uniform sequencing depth across donors, an assumption that may not hold. In a later analysis, HLA-associated TCR beta chains showed more clonal expansion and lower generation probabilities than non-associated chains that were equally common. A later analysis associated about 18,000 TCR beta sequences with specific HLA alleles at a false discovery rate of 0.05. An association between a missense DCLRE1C variant and V-gene and J-gene trimming of TCR beta chains was found in a later genetic analysis and replicated in an independent cohort. The earlier analysis of approximately 560 of the donors excluded some 15 rarely observed V segments, including chromosome 9 orphons, because counts were too low. This cohort had only TCR beta chains sequenced, and the lack of alpha or paired-chain data limited which features could be detected. Linkage disequilibrium might explain the correlated functional status among segregating V segments, but an unknown experimental factor could not be excluded.

The TCR comes from a man aged 25-40 years in good health and CMV-seropositive. The chain is encoded by TRBV5-6 joined to TRBJ2-7, with no confident D gene call. Sequencing used PBMCs. The CDR3 region has the sequence CASSLFSYEQYF. The DNA reads as follows: TGTGCCAGCAGTCTTTTCTCCTACGAGCAGTACTTC.